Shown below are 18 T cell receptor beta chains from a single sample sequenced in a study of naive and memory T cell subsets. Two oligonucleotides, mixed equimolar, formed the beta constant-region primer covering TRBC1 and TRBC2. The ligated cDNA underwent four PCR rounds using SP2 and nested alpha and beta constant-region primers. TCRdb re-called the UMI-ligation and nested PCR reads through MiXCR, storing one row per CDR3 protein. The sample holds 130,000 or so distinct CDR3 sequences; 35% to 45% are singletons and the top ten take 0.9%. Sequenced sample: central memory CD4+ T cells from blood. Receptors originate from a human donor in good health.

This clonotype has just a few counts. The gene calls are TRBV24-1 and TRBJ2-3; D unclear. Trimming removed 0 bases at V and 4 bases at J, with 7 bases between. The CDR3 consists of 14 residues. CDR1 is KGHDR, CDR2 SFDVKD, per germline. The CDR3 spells CATSDLYRSDTQYF. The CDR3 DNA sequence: TGTGCCACCAGTGATTTGTACCGGTCAGATACGCAGTATTTT.

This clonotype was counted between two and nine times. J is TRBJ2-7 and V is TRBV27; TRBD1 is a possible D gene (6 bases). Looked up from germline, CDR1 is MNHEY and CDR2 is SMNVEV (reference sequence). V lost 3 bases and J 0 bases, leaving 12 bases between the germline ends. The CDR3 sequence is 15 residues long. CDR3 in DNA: TGTGCCAGCAGTTTGGATGGACAGATCTCCTACGAGCAGTACTTC. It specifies CASSLDGQISYEQYF.

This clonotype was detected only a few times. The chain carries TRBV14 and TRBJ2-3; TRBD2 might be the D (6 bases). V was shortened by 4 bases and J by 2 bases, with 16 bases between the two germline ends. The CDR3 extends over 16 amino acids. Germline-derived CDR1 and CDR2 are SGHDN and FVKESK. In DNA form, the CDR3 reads TGTGCCAGCAGCCCCGGGAGTAAAAGAAACACAGATACGCAGTATTTT. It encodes CASSPGSKRNTDTQYF.

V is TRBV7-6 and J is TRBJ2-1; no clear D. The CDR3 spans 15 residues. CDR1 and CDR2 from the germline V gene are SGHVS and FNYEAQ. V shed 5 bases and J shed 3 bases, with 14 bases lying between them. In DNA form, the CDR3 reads TGTGCCAGCAGCCTTCGACTGGGCTACTACAATGAGCAGTTCTTC. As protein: CASSLRLGYYNEQFF.

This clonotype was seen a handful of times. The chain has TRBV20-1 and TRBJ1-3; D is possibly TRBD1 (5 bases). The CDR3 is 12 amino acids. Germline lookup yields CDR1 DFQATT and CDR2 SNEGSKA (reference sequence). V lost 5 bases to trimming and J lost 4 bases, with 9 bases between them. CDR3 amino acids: CSAEDSGNTIYF. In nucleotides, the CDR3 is TGCAGTGCTGAAGACAGCGGAAACACCATATATTTT.

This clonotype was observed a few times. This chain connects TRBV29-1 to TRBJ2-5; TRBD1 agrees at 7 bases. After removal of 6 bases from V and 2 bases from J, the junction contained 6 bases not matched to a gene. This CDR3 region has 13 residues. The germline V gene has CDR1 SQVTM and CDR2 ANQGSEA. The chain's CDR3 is CSVTNRGQETQYF. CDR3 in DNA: TGCAGCGTCACGAACAGGGGACAAGAGACCCAGTACTTC.

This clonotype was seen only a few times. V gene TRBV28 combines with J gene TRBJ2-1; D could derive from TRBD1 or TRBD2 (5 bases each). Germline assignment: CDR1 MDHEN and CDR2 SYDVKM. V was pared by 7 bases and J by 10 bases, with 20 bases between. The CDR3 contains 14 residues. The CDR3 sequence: CASTAQGRSREQFF. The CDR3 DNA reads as TGTGCCAGCACCGCGCAGGGACGCAGTCGGGAGCAGTTCTTC. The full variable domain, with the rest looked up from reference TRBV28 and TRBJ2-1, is DVKVTQSSRYLVKRTGEKVFLECVQDMDHENMFWYRQDPGLGLRLIYFSYDVKMKEKGDIPEGYSVSREKKERFSLILESASTNQTSMYLCASTAQGRSREQFFGPGTRLTVL.

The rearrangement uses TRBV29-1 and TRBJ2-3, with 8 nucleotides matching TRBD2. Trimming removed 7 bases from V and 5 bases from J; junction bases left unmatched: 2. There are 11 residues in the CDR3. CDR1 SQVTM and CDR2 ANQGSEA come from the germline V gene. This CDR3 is CSALAGDTQYF. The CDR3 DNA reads TGCAGCGCCCTAGCGGGAGATACGCAGTATTTT.

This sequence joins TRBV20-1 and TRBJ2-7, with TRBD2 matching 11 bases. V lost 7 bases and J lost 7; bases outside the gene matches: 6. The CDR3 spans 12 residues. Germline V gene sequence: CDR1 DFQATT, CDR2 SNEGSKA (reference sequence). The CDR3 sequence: CSDSGRAGEQYF. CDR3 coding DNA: TGCAGTGATAGCGGGAGGGCCGGTGAGCAGTACTTC.

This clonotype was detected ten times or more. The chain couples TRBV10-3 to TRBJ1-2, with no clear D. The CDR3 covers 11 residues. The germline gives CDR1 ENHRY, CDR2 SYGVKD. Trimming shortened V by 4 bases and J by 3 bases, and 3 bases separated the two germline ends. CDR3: CAISVDYGYTF. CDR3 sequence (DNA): TGTGCCATCAGTGTTGACTATGGCTACACCTTC.

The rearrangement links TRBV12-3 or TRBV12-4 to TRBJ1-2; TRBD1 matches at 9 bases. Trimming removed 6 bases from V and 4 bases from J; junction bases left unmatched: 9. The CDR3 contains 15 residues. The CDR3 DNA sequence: TGTGCCAGCAGACTGGGCCCGGGACAGGGCTATGGCTACACCTTC. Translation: CASRLGPGQGYGYTF.

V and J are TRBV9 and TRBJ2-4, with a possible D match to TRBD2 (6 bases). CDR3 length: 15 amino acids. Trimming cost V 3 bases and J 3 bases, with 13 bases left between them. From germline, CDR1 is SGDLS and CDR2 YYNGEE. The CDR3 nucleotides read TGTGCCAGCAGCGCCGGGGGAGACCTCAAAAACATTCAGTACTTC. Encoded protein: CASSAGGDLKNIQYF.

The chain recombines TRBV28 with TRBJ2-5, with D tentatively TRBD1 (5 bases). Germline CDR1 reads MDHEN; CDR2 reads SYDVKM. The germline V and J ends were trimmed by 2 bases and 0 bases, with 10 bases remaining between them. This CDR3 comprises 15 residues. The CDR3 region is CASSLSSGYQETQYF. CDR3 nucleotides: TGTGCCAGCAGTTTAAGTTCAGGGTACCAAGAGACCCAGTACTTC.

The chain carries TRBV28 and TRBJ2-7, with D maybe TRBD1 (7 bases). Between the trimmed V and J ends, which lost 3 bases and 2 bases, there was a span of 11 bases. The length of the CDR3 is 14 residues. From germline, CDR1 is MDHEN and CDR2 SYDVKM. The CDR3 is CASSFGGTAYEQYF. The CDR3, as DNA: TGTGCCAGCAGTTTTGGAGGGACAGCCTACGAGCAGTACTTC.

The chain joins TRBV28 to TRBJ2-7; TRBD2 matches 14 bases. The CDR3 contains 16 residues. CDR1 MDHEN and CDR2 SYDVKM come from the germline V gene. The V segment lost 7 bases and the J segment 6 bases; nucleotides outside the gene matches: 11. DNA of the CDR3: TGTGCCAGCACCCCAGCCGGGACTAGCGGGAGAGGCGAGCAGTACTTC. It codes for CASTPAGTSGRGEQYF.

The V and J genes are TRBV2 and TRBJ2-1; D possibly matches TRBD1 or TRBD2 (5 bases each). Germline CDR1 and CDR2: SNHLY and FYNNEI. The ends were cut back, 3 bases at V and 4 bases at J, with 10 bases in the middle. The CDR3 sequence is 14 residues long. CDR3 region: CASSDMGVYNEQFF. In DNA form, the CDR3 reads TGTGCCAGCAGTGATATGGGGGTTTACAATGAGCAGTTCTTC. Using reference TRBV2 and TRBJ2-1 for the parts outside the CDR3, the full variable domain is EPEVTQTPSHQVTQMGQEVILRCVPISNHLYFYWYRQILGQKVEFLVSFYNNEISEKSEIFDDQFSVERPDGSNFTLKIRSTKLEDSAMYFCASSDMGVYNEQFFGPGTRLTVL.

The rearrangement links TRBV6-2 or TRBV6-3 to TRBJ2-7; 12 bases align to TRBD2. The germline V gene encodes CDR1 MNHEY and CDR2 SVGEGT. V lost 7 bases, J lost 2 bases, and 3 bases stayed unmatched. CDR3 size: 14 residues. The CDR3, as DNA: TGTGCCAGCACCCGACTAGCGGGAGCCTACGAGCAGTACTTC. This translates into CASTRLAGAYEQYF.

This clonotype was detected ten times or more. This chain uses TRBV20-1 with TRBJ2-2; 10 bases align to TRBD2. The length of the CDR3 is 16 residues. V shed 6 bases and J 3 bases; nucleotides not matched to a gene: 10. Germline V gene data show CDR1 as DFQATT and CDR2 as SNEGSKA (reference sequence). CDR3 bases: TGCAGTGCCGACAGGACTAGCGGAGGTTACACCGGGGAGCTGTTTTTT. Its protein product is CSADRTSGGYTGELFF.